This T cell receptor beta chain was sequenced during a study of immune cell composition in non-small cell lung cancer. Findings of the study overall: Tumour-reactive clones were not shown to match dominant in vivo tumour clones.

With regard to this clone: The antigen remains undetermined.

V lost 5 bases to trimming and J lost 1 base, with 11 bases between them. Germline V gives CDR1 MNHNY, CDR2 SVGAGI (reference sequence). The CDR3 is 14 amino acids. Normal lung sampling was at least 3 cm from the tumour, as distant as possible. Here immunoSEQ multiplex PCR was the method, and the copy in TCRdb shows in-frame clones only, minus some. The repertoire holds fewer than 5,000 clones, with 72% as singletons. The clonotype was recovered from a human donor with non-small cell lung cancer. What was sequenced was non-adjacent lung tissue. V and J are TRBV6-6 and TRBJ1-1, with a weak D call TRBD1 (5 bases). The CDR3 region has the DNA TGTGCCAGCAGTCTCTCGGGGGAGAACACTGAAGCTTTCTTT. It translates to CASSLSGENTEAFF.